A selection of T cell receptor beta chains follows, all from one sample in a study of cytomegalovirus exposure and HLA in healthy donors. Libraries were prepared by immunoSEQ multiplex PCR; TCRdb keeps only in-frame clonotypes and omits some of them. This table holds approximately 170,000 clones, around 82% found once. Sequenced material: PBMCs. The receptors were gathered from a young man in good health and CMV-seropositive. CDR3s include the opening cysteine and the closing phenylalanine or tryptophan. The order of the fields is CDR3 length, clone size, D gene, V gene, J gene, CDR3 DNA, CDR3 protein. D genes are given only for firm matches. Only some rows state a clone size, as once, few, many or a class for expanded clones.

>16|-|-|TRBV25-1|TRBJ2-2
TGTGCCAGCAGTGACCTCCCGGGGAGGAACACCGGGGAGCTGTTTTTT
CASSDLPGRNTGELFF
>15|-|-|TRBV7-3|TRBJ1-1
TGTGCCAGCAGCTTAGATTCCAGGGGCGGCACTGAAGCTTTCTTT
CASSLDSRGGTEAFF
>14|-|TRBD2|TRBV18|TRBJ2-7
TGTGCCAGCTCACCCGGGACTACGACCTACGAGCAGTACTTC
CASSPGTTTYEQYF
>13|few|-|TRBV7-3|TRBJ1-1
TGTGCCAGCAGCACCCAACAGGGCACTGAAGCTTTCTTT
CASSTQQGTEAFF
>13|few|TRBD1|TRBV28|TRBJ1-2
TGTGCCAGCAGTTTATCCAGGGGGTATGGCTACACCTTC
CASSLSRGYGYTF
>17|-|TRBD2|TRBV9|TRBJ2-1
TGTGCCAGCAGTCAACTCGGACTAGCGGGAGTCTGGAATGAGCAGTTCTTC
CASSQLGLAGVWNEQFF
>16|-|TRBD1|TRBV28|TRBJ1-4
TGTGCCAGCAGTCCAGCAGGGGGCTACACTAATGAAAAACTGTTTTTT
CASSPAGGYTNEKLFF
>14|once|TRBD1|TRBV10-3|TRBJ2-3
TGTGCCGGCACTCAGGGGGCCAACACAGATACGCAGTATTTT
CAGTQGANTDTQYF
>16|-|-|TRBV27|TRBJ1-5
TGTGCCAGCAGTCCGCCGTTGGGGAGGGGCGGTCAGCCCCAGCATTTT
CASSPPLGRGGQPQHF
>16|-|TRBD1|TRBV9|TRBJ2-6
TGTGCCAGCAGCAAGACGACAGGGTCGGGGGCCAACGTCCTGACTTTC
CASSKTTGSGANVLTF
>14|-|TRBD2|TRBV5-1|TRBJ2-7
TGCGCCAGCAGCGCTAGCGGGAGGATCCTCGAGCAGTACTTC
CASSASGRILEQYF
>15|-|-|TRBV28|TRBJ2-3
TGTGCCAGCAGATCGGAACGAGGGTACACAGATACGCAGTATTTT
CASRSERGYTDTQYF
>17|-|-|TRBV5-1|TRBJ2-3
TGCGCCAGCAGCTTGGATGGCGGGACGGCGTCGGGTGATACGCAGTATTTT
CASSLDGGTASGDTQYF
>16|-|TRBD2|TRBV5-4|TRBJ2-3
TGTGCCAGCAGAAGCGGACTAGCGGTAAGCACAGATACGCAGTATTTT
CASRSGLAVSTDTQYF
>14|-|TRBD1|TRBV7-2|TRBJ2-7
TGTGCCAGCAGCTTACCAGGGGGCGCTTCCGAGCAGTACTTC
CASSLPGGASEQYF
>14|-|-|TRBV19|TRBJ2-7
TGTGCCAGTAGTGCGGGGATGATCCCCTACGAGCAGTACTTC
CASSAGMIPYEQYF
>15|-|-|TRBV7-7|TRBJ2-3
TGTGCTAGCAGCTTAGTTGGAGGTAGCACAGATACGCAGTATTTT
CASSLVGGSTDTQYF
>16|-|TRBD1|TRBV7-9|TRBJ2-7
TGTGCCAGCAGCTTAGTAGAGACAGGGAGCTCCTACGAGCAGTACTTC
CASSLVETGSSYEQYF
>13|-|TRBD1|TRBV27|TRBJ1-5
TGTGCCAGCAGGGGACAGGTCGATCAGCCCCAGCATTTT
CASRGQVDQPQHF
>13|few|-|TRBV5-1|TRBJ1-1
TGCGCCAGCAGCTTGGCAGGGAACACTGAAGCTTTCTTT
CASSLAGNTEAFF
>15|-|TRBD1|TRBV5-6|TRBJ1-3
TGTGCCAGCAGGCGGGACAGGGGATCTGGAAACACCATATATTTT
CASRRDRGSGNTIYF
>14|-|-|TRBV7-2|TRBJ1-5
TGTGCCAGCAGTCCGATCGGGGGTTCTCAGCCCCAGCATTTT
CASSPIGGSQPQHF
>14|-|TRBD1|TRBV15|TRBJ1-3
TGTGCCACCCGGGACAGGGGGTCTGGAAACACCATATATTTT
CATRDRGSGNTIYF
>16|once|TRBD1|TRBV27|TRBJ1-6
TGTGCCAGCAGTTTAAGTTCGGGACAGGGTAATTCACCCCTCCACTTT
CASSLSSGQGNSPLHF
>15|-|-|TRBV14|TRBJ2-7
TGTGCCAGCAGCCAAGATGGGGGGGCCCTTTACGAGCAGTACTTC
CASSQDGGALYEQYF
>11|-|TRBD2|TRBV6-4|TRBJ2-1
TGTGCCAGTCAACGGGAGGATGAGCAGTTCTTC
CASQREDEQFF
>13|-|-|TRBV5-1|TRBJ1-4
TGCGCCAGCAGGTCCGGGGAAAGAGAAAAACTGTTTTTT
CASRSGEREKLFF
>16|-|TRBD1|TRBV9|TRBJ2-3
TGTGCCAGCAGCCTTAGACAGGGGTATGAGACAGATACGCAGTATTTT
CASSLRQGYETDTQYF
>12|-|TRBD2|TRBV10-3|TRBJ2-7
TGTGCCGTCTCGGGGGGGTCCTACGAGCAGTACTTC
CAVSGGSYEQYF
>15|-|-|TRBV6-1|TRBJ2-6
TGTGCCAGCCCAAGCAGGCCCTCGGGGGCCAACGTCCTGACTTTC
CASPSRPSGANVLTF
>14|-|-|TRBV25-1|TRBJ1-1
TGTGCCAGCCGGTCCTTGGGAGAAGGCACTGAAGCTTTCTTT
CASRSLGEGTEAFF
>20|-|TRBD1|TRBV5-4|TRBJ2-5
TGTGCCAGCGCCCGAGGCGGGGGACAGGGACTAACTATAGGCCAAGAGACCCAGTACTTC
CASARGGGQGLTIGQETQYF
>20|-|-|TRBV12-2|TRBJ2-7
TGTGCAAGTCGCTTAGTTGAGAGACTAGCGGGCCACTCCATAGCCTACGAGCAGTACTTC
CASRLVERLAGHSIAYEQYF
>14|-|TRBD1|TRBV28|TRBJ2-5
TGTGCCAGCAGTCCCCAACAGGGGGCCGGAACCCAGTACTTC
CASSPQQGAGTQYF
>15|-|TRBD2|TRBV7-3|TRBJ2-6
TGTGCCAGCAGCTTAACACTAGCGTGGGCCAACGTCCTGACTTTC
CASSLTLAWANVLTF
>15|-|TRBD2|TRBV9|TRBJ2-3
TGTGCCAGCAGCCCTAGCGGGACTAGCACAGATACGCAGTATTTT
CASSPSGTSTDTQYF
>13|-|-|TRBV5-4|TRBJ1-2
TGTGCCAGCAGCCAATTAGACACCTATGGCTACACCTTC
CASSQLDTYGYTF
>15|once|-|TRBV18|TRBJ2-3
TGTGCCAGCGCTTGGGCGGGGCTCGGGTCAGATACGCAGTATTTT
CASAWAGLGSDTQYF
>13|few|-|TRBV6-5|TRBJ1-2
TGTGCCAGCAGTCCTGACAGCGACTATGGCTACACCTTC
CASSPDSDYGYTF
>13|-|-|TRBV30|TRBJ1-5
TGTGCCTGGAGTGAAGGGGGGGACCAGCCCCAGCATTTT
CAWSEGGDQPQHF
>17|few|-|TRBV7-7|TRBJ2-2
TGTGCTAGCAGCTCGGGCCAGGCAGGGCCAAACACCGGGGAGCTGTTTTTT
CASSSGQAGPNTGELFF
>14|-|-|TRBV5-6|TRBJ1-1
TGTGCCAGCAGCTTGCCGGCAGGGAACACTGAAGCTTTCTTT
CASSLPAGNTEAFF